Here is one T cell receptor (beta chain) with its context. These data belong to a study of CD8 T cells in Susac syndrome. CDR1 is SGHNT and CDR2 is YENEEA in the germline V gene. The CDR3 runs to 13 residues. Between the trimmed V and J ends, which lost 5 bases and 10 bases, there was a span of 15 bases. Reverse transcription of roughly 0.45 to 1 ug RNA used random hexamers. TCRdb reprocessed the immunoSEQ multiplex PCR reads via MiXCR and lists one record per CDR3 protein. The sample lists about 100,000 distinct CDR3 sequences; about 95% were seen once. The material sequenced was CD8+ T cells from PBMCs. The receptor was derived from a human donor with Susac syndrome. The rearrangement links TRBV11-3 to TRBJ2-1, with D possibly being TRBD2 (5 bases). The CDR3 DNA sequence: TGTGCCAGCAGCCCCAGCGGTCCGGGGGAGCAGTTCTTC. Its translation: CASSPSGPGEQFF.